The rows below give T cell receptor beta chains drawn from one sample of a study of blood T cell repertoires in COVID-19. TCRdb's table, derived via immunoSEQ multiplex PCR, lists solely in-frame clones and lacks some. Altogether some 290,000 clones are present, about nine tenths being singletons, with the ten largest covering 2.5% to 3.5%. The specimen sequenced was peripheral blood. These receptors were obtained from a woman aged 25-40 years with COVID-19, enrolled during active disease. The CDR3 runs from the conserved cysteine through the conserved F or W. A D gene is named only where the DNA matches it firmly. Clone sizes are given selectively: once, few, many, or a class where the clone is expanded.

d_call: -
clone_size: -
v_call: TRBV7-9
j_call: TRBJ2-7
cdr3_aa: CASSDSRADEQYF
cdr3_nt: TGTGCCAGCAGCGATTCCAGGGCCGACGAGCAGTACTTC

d_call: -
clone_size: -
v_call: TRBV28
j_call: TRBJ2-7
cdr3_aa: CASSSITEIRYEQYF
cdr3_nt: TGTGCCAGCAGTTCTATTACAGAAATTCGGTACGAGCAGTACTTC

d_call: TRBD1
clone_size: once
v_call: TRBV5-4
j_call: TRBJ2-2
cdr3_aa: CASSQGQGGTGELFF
cdr3_nt: TGTGCCAGCAGCCAGGGACAGGGCGGCACCGGGGAGCTGTTTTTT

d_call: -
clone_size: -
v_call: TRBV4-1
j_call: TRBJ1-4
cdr3_aa: CASSQQHRTNEKLFF
cdr3_nt: TGCGCCAGCAGCCAACAGCACAGGACGAATGAAAAACTGTTTTTT

d_call: -
clone_size: -
v_call: TRBV7-8
j_call: TRBJ2-5
cdr3_aa: CASSRPGTTQETQYF
cdr3_nt: TGTGCCAGCAGCCGCCCCGGGACAACACAAGAGACCCAGTACTTC

d_call: TRBD2
clone_size: -
v_call: TRBV5-1
j_call: TRBJ2-1
cdr3_aa: CASSGVLAGGNAQFF
cdr3_nt: TGCGCCAGCAGCGGGGTTCTAGCGGGAGGTAACGCGCAGTTCTTC

d_call: -
clone_size: -
v_call: TRBV5-6
j_call: TRBJ1-1
cdr3_aa: CASSPDPQMNTEAFF
cdr3_nt: TGTGCCAGCAGCCCAGACCCACAGATGAACACTGAAGCTTTCTTT

d_call: TRBD1
clone_size: -
v_call: TRBV4-2
j_call: TRBJ1-1
cdr3_aa: CASSQRTGVNTEAFF
cdr3_nt: TGTGCCAGCAGCCAGAGGACAGGGGTAAACACTGAAGCTTTCTTT

d_call: TRBD2
clone_size: -
v_call: TRBV6-6
j_call: TRBJ2-2
cdr3_aa: CASSPSGPNTGELFF
cdr3_nt: TGTGCCAGCAGCCCTAGCGGACCTAACACCGGGGAGCTGTTTTTT

d_call: -
clone_size: -
v_call: TRBV7-8
j_call: TRBJ2-7
cdr3_aa: CASSSQGSYEQYF
cdr3_nt: TGTGCCAGCAGCTCCCAGGGGTCCTACGAGCAGTACTTC

d_call: TRBD2
clone_size: few
v_call: TRBV15
j_call: TRBJ2-7
cdr3_aa: CATSRDSGSSYEQYF
cdr3_nt: TGTGCCACCAGCAGGGACAGCGGGAGCTCCTACGAGCAGTACTTC

d_call: TRBD1
clone_size: -
v_call: TRBV27
j_call: TRBJ2-6
cdr3_aa: CASSSTGALSGANVLTF
cdr3_nt: TGTGCCAGCAGTTCGACAGGGGCCCTATCTGGGGCCAACGTCCTGACTTTC

d_call: -
clone_size: -
v_call: TRBV2
j_call: TRBJ2-6
cdr3_aa: CASRAESGANVLTF
cdr3_nt: TGTGCCAGCAGGGCCGAATCTGGGGCCAACGTCCTGACTTTC

d_call: -
clone_size: once
v_call: TRBV3-1/TRBV3-2
j_call: TRBJ1-1
cdr3_aa: CASSSLGVGEAFF
cdr3_nt: TGTGCCAGCAGCTCCCTGGGCGTCGGTGAAGCTTTCTTT

d_call: -
clone_size: -
v_call: TRBV4-1
j_call: TRBJ2-1
cdr3_aa: CASSQDRGSSYNEQFF
cdr3_nt: TGCGCCAGCAGCCAAGATCGAGGTAGCTCCTACAATGAGCAGTTCTTC

d_call: TRBD1
clone_size: many
v_call: TRBV11-2
j_call: TRBJ2-7
cdr3_aa: CASSSGQGSYEQYF
cdr3_nt: TGTGCCAGCAGCTCGGGACAGGGTTCCTACGAGCAGTACTTC